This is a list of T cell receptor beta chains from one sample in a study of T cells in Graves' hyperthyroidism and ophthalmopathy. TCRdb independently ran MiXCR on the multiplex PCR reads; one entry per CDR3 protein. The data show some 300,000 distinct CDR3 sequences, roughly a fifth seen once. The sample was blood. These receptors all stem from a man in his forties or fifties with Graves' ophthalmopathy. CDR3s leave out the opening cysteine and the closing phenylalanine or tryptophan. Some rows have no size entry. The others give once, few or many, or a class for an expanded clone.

ASATLAGSSYEQY TRBJ2-7 NA TRBV28
ASSPTGQGGMEQY TRBJ2-7 many TRBV5-1
ASSWTGTVSYEQY TRBJ2-7 many TRBV6-1
ATSRGGNYEQY TRBJ2-7 few TRBV15
ASMADRSNQPQH TRBJ1-5 many TRBV28
ASSLGDFRGSYNEQF TRBJ2-1 few TRBV12-3/TRBV12-4
ASNRGSNQPQH TRBJ1-5 NA TRBV2
ASSPLGGEGGELF TRBJ2-2 NA TRBV5-1
ASSPGGYGYT TRBJ1-2 many TRBV28
ASSSPDRAGGYT TRBJ1-2 few TRBV7-9
ASSLAGGTEQF TRBJ2-1 NA TRBV7-8
ASSGTSAQETQY TRBJ2-5 many TRBV5-1
ASTLRSTYNEQF TRBJ2-1 NA TRBV5-1
ASSHSDANTGELF TRBJ2-2 many TRBV2
SAPTGDNEQF TRBJ2-1 few TRBV20-1
ASSIGRTSNQPQH TRBJ1-5 NA TRBV19
ASSQDEWQSRQTQY TRBJ2-5 NA TRBV4-1
ASSSLPGLADESSYNEQF TRBJ2-1 NA TRBV11-1
ASSRGTSGKYEQY TRBJ2-7 NA TRBV14